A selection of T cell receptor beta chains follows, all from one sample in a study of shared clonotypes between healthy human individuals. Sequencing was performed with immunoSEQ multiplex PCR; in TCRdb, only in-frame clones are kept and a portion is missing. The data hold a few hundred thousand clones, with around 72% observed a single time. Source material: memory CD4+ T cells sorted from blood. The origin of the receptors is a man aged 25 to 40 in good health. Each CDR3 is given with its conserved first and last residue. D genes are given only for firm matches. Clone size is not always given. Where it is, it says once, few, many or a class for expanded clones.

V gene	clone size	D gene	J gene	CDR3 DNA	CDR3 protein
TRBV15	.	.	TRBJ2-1	TGTGCCACCAACACACCGACCGGGACTGGTTACAATGAGCAGTTCTTC	CATNTPTGTGYNEQFF
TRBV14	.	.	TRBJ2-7	TGTGCCAGCAGCCCCCGGCGGACTACCGAGCAGTACTTC	CASSPRRTTEQYF
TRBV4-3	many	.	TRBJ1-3	TGCGCCAGCAGCCCTTCCGGGGGATCGGGAAACACCATATATTTT	CASSPSGGSGNTIYF
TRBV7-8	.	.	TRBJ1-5	TGTGCCAGCGGATCGAGTAGCAATCAGCCCCAGCATTTT	CASGSSSNQPQHF
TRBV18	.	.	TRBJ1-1	TGTGCCAGCTCAGAATCTCCAAACACTGAAGCTTTCTTT	CASSESPNTEAFF
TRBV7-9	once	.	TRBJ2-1	TGTGCCAGCAGCTCGACCAGCCCCAACTACGATGAGCAGTTCTTC	CASSSTSPNYDEQFF
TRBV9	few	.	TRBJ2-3	TGTGCCAGCAGCGTAGTATGGGATAGCTCAGATACGCAGTATTTT	CASSVVWDSSDTQYF
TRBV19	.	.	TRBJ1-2	TGTGCCAGTAGTATCTCGACAGGCCCTGGCACCTTC	CASSISTGPGTF
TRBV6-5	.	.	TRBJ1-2	TGTGCCAGCAGGGAGGGGGGGCCCCTCTTGGGCTACACCTTC	CASREGGPLLGYTF
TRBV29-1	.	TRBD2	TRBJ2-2	TGCAGCGTTGTTAGCGGGAGGGCCGTCACCGGGGAGCTGTTTTTT	CSVVSGRAVTGELFF
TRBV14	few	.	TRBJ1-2	TGTGCCAGCAGCCCAATAAGGGGCAGGTTTGGCTACACCTTC	CASSPIRGRFGYTF
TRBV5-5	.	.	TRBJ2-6	TGTGCCAGCAGCTTATTCGCAGGGGCCAACGTCCTGACTTTC	CASSLFAGANVLTF
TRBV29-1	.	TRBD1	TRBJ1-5	TGCAGCGTGGGACAGGGTACCTATCAGCCCCAGCATTTT	CSVGQGTYQPQHF
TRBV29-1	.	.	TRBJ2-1	TGCAGCGTTGAAGACGTCCGCGATGAGCAGTTCTTC	CSVEDVRDEQFF
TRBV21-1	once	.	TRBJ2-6	TGTGCCAGCAGCATTAACAGGGTTACCAACTCTGGGGCCAACGTCCTGACTTTC	CASSINRVTNSGANVLTF
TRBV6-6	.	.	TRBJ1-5	TGTGCCAGCAGCCCAGGGAATCAGCCCCAGCATTTT	CASSPGNQPQHF